These 22 T cell receptor beta chains were all obtained from the same sample, sequenced in a study of OX40 agonist ivuxolimab in advanced cancers. Sequencing used immunoSEQ multiplex PCR; TCRdb keeps in-frame clones, though not all of them. The data hold 75,000 to 90,000 clones, with around 91% observed a single time. Sequenced material: CD4+ or CD8+ T cells sorted from blood, taken in a trial of the OX40 agonist ivuxolimab. These receptors were taken from an adult with an advanced solid tumor such as melanoma, head and neck, liver or kidney cancer.

This chain connects TRBV16 to TRBJ1-2; D ambiguous. The germline gives CDR1 KGHSY, CDR2 FQNENV. Trimming removed 1 base from V and 6 bases from J, with 6 bases in between. The CDR3 is made up of 12 amino acids. CDR3: CASSQYGDGYTF. The CDR3 region has the DNA TGTGCCAGCAGCCAATACGGTGATGGCTACACCTTC. The variable domain in full, with the rest retrieved from reference TRBV16 and TRBJ1-2, is GEEVAQTPKHLVRGEGQKAKLYCAPIKGHSYVFWYQQVLKNEFKFLISFQNENVFDETGMPKERFSAKCLPNSPCSLEIQATKLEDSAVYFCASSQYGDGYTFGSGTRLTVV.

J is TRBJ2-3 and V is TRBV5-6, with D tentatively TRBD1 (5 bases). Trimming removed 7 bases from V and 1 base from J, with 7 bases in between. The CDR3 extends over 12 amino acids. The germline V gene encodes CDR1 SGHDT and CDR2 YYEEEE. CDR3 DNA sequence: TGTGCCAGCGGCAGGGGCACAGATACGCAGTATTTT. Protein product: CASGRGTDTQYF.

CDR3 DNA: TGTGCCAGCAGCTTGAACCGACGGGGCTACACCTTC. It translates to CASSLNRRGYTF. The V call is TRBV11-2, the J call TRBJ1-2; no reliable D call. V was shortened by 3 bases and J by 8 bases, with 10 bases between the two germline ends. Per germline, CDR1 SGHAT and CDR2 FQNNGV. The CDR3 runs to 12 residues.

As DNA, the CDR3 is TGCAGCGTCGCAGGGGGATTAGATGGCTACACCTTC. Its translation is CSVAGGLDGYTF. V usage is TRBV29-1 and J usage is TRBJ1-2; 7 nucleotides align to TRBD1. The CDR3 length is 12 residues. The V gene's germline CDR1 is SQVTM and CDR2 ANQGSEA. Trimming at V came to 6 bases and at J to 6 bases, leaving 7 bases not matched to a gene. The full variable domain, completed using reference TRBV29-1 and TRBJ1-2, is SAVISQKPSRDICQRGTSLTIQCQVDSQVTMMFWYRQQPGQSLTLIATANQGSEATYESGFVIDKFPISRPNLTFSTLTVSNMSPEDSSIYLCSVAGGLDGYTFGSGTRLTVV.

The V gene is TRBV7-6, the J gene TRBJ2-1, with TRBD2 matching 10 bases. V trimming: 5 bases; J trimming: 7 bases; junction bases outside the gene matches: 14. The length of the CDR3 is 17 residues. The V gene's germline CDR1 is SGHVS and CDR2 FNYEAQ. CDR3 bases: TGTGCCAGCAGCCCCCCCCGGGGAGCGGGGGGGACTAATGAGCAGTTCTTC. Translated: CASSPPRGAGGTNEQFF.

V gene TRBV6-1 combines with J gene TRBJ1-6; TRBD1 matches at 7 bases. The J segment lost 0 bases and the V segment lost 8 bases, leaving 4 bases of the junction unmatched. Per germline, CDR1 MNHNS and CDR2 SASEGT. CDR3 length equals 15 residues. The CDR3 here is CASRQGGSYNSPLHF. CDR3 coding DNA: TGTGCCAGCCGACAGGGCGGCTCCTATAATTCACCCCTCCACTTT.

This chain joins TRBV6-9 and TRBJ2-7; D might be TRBD1 or TRBD2, each matching 6 bases. In germline, CDR1 is MNHGY, CDR2 SVAAGI. The V gene lost 4 bases and the J gene lost 9 bases, with 13 bases spanning the gap. The CDR3 has 12 amino acids. CDR3 nucleotides: TGTGCCAGCAGTTGGCCCGGGGGCGGGCAGTACTTC. This translates into CASSWPGGGQYF.

The chain has TRBV11-1 and TRBJ2-5, with TRBD1 matching 9 bases. V shed 5 bases and J 11 bases; nucleotides not matched to a gene: 15. The CDR3 extends over 15 amino acids. Germline loops: CDR1 SGHAT, CDR2 FQDESV (reference sequence). CDR3 DNA: TGTGCCAGCAGCCCCAGGGACAGGGACCTACTTGAGCAGTACTTC. Amino acids: CASSPRDRDLLEQYF.

The chain couples TRBV6-5 to TRBJ2-7; possible D gene TRBD2, 5 bases. Trimming cost V 10 bases and J 7 bases, with 20 bases left between them. The CDR3 loop spans 13 amino acids. CDR1 is MNHEY, CDR2 SVGAGI, per germline. As DNA, the CDR3 is TGTGCCATTTCCCGGAGCGTTGGGGAGGAGCAGTACTTC. This translates into CAISRSVGEEQYF.

The J gene is TRBJ1-3, the V gene TRBV6-6; no firm D call. The CDR3 has 11 amino acids. CDR1 MNHNY and CDR2 SVGAGI come from the germline V gene (reference sequence). Trimming shortened V by 8 bases and J by 0 bases, and 2 bases separated the two germline ends. The CDR3 bases are TGTGCCAGCGGCTCTGGAAACACCATATATTTT. Translated: CASGSGNTIYF.

The chain has TRBV6-6 and TRBJ1-1; no firm D call. CDR1 is MNHNY, CDR2 SVGAGI, per germline (reference sequence). The CDR3 runs to 13 residues. Trimming cost V 0 bases and J 11 bases, with 13 bases left between them. As DNA, the CDR3 is TGTGCCAGCAGTTACTCTCAATCCACTGGGGCTTTCTTT. Protein sequence: CASSYSQSTGAFF.

The chain employs TRBV18 and TRBJ2-3; D unclear. Germline V gene sequence: CDR1 KGHSH, CDR2 LQKENI. The V and J ends lost 0 bases and 0 bases respectively, with 4 bases between them. The CDR3 consists of 14 residues. The CDR3 protein is CASSPPTSTDTQYF. The CDR3 nucleotides are TGTGCCAGCTCACCACCCACTAGCACAGATACGCAGTATTTT.

The chain combines TRBV10-3 with TRBJ1-5; no reliable D call. Germline assignment: CDR1 ENHRY and CDR2 SYGVKD. The CDR3 loop spans 14 amino acids. With 8 bases removed from V and 0 bases from J, the gap between germline ends came to 11 bases. The CDR3 DNA follows: TGTGCCATCGGAGGCGGTTATAGCAATCAGCCCCAGCATTTT. It translates to CAIGGGYSNQPQHF.

The genes are TRBV28 and TRBJ1-1; D is ambiguous. The CDR3 consists of 15 residues. Germline loops: CDR1 MDHEN, CDR2 SYDVKM. V gave up 3 bases and J gave up 7 bases, with 18 bases separating them. This CDR3 is CASSLKDVGWYEAFF. DNA of the CDR3: TGTGCCAGCAGTTTGAAGGACGTGGGTTGGTATGAAGCTTTCTTT.

Turning to this clone: The same CDR3 also results from other DNA sequences found in this sample. The chain joins TRBV10-3 to TRBJ2-5, with TRBD2 identical over 10 bases. Germline lookup yields CDR1 ENHRY and CDR2 SYGVKD. The CDR3 sequence is 16 residues long. V shed 4 bases, J shed 2 bases, and the junction held 7 bases outside the gene matches. The CDR3 bases are TGTGCCATCAGTGGGCGGAGCGGGGGGGCTCAAGAGACCCAGTACTTC. The encoded protein is CAISGRSGGAQETQYF.

This chain joins TRBV27 and TRBJ1-2; tentatively, D is TRBD1 (6 bases). Germline V gene lookup returns CDR1 MNHEY and CDR2 SMNVEV (reference sequence). Trimming removed 8 bases from V and 2 bases from J, with 15 bases in between. This CDR3 is built from 14 residues. The CDR3 region is CASRITGTNYGYTF. Written as DNA, the CDR3 is TGTGCCAGCCGAATAACAGGGACCAACTATGGCTACACCTTC.

The chain is built from TRBV30 and TRBJ2-3; TRBD2 is a possible D gene (6 bases). The CDR3 length is 14 residues. In germline, CDR1 is GTSNPN, CDR2 SVGIG (reference sequence). The germline V and J ends were trimmed by 3 bases and 4 bases, with 14 bases remaining between them. CDR3 nucleotide sequence: TGTGCCTGGAGCTTATGGGAGGTTGCAGATACGCAGTATTTT. Its translation: CAWSLWEVADTQYF.

The rearrangement links TRBV6-5 to TRBJ2-1; the match to TRBD2 covers 9 bases. Germline CDR1 is MNHEY and CDR2 is SVGAGI. J lost 12 bases, V lost 4 bases, and 16 bases had no gene match. The CDR3 has 16 amino acids. The CDR3 DNA follows: TGTGCCAGCAGTTGGGGGTATGATGGTAGCGGGAGAGGGCAGTTCTTC. It is translated as CASSWGYDGSGRGQFF.

This sequence joins TRBV6-8 and TRBJ2-7; 9 bases are shared with TRBD2. This CDR3 has 18 amino acids. V shed 4 bases, J shed 3 bases, and the junction held 16 bases outside the gene matches. The germline V gene has CDR1 MNHGY and CDR2 SAAAGT. CDR3 region: CASSSEITLAGVLYEQYF. For the CDR3, the DNA is TGTGCCAGCAGTTCCGAAATCACACTAGCGGGTGTCCTCTACGAGCAGTACTTC.

This chain joins TRBV2 and TRBJ2-7, with D perhaps TRBD2 (5 bases). Trimming pared 5 bases from V and 5 bases from J, leaving 19 bases between. The CDR3 length is 15 residues. From germline, CDR1 is SNHLY and CDR2 FYNNEI. The CDR3 loop is CASSRGLPPYHEQYF. Here the CDR3 DNA reads TGTGCCAGCAGTCGTGGACTCCCCCCGTACCACGAGCAGTACTTC.

CDR3 region: CASSSPLGEQYF. The CDR3 nucleotides are TGTGCCAGCAGCTCCCCCCTGGGCGAGCAGTACTTC. The chain couples TRBV5-5 to TRBJ2-7; D is unclear. The CDR3 is 12 amino acids. Germline V lookup: CDR1 SGHKS, CDR2 YYEKEE (reference sequence). V was cut by 3 bases and J by 6 bases, with 10 bases left in between.

This clone appeared a single time. The CDR3 DNA reads as TGCGCCAGCAGCTTAGGGACAGCGCAGAATTCACCCCTCCACTTT. This translates into CASSLGTAQNSPLHF. The V and J genes are TRBV5-1 and TRBJ1-6, with 7 bases aligning to TRBD1. There are 15 residues in the CDR3. V trimming: 2 bases; J trimming: 7 bases; junction bases outside the gene matches: 6. The germline gives CDR1 SGHRS, CDR2 YFSETQ. The variable domain in full, completed from reference TRBV5-1 and TRBJ1-6, reads KAGVTQTPRYLIKTRGQQVTLSCSPISGHRSVSWYQQTPGQGLQFLFEYFSETQRNKGNFPGRFSGRQFSNSRSEMNVSTLELGDSALYLCASSLGTAQNSPLHFGNGTRLTVT.